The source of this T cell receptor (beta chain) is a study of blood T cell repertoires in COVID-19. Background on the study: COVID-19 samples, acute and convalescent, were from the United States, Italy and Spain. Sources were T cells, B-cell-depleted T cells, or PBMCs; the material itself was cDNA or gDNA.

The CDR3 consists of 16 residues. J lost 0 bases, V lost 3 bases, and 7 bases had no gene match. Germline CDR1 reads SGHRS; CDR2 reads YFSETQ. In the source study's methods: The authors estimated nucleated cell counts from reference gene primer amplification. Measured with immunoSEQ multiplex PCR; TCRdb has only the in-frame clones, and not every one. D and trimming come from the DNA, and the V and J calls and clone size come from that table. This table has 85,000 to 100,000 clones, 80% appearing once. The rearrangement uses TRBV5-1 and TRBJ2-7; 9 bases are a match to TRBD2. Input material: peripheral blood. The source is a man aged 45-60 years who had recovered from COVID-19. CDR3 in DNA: TGCGCCAGCAGCTCGCTCGGTAGCGGGGGCTCCTACGAGCAGTACTTC. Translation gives CASSSLGSGGSYEQYF.